The clone carrying this T cell receptor beta chain was found a few times. The antigen remains undetermined. The data were obtained in a study of CD8 T cells in ankylosing spondylitis. The V gene lost 1 base and the J gene lost 2 bases, with 14 bases spanning the gap. Germline CDR1 SGHDN, CDR2 FVKESK. CDR3 size: 17 residues. As the method for making TCR beta libraries, quantitative 5'-RACE with molecular barcodes was used. MiXCR, applied by TCRdb to the 5' RACE reads, yields one record per CDR3 protein. The sample records around 890,000 distinct CDR3 sequences, about 12% being singletons. Study results and caveats: Certain motif variants had earlier appeared in reactive arthritis synovial fluid and blood. Seemingly characteristic of ankylosing spondylitis blood was a TCR beta motif consisting of eight highly homologous variants.

The clonotype comes from a male donor with ankylosing spondylitis. Sequenced input: blood, either unsorted or a sorted T cell fraction (not recorded which). V is TRBV14 and J is TRBJ2-2; perhaps TRBD1 as D (5 bases). The CDR3, as DNA: TGTGCCAGCAGCCAAGGAAGACAGCGATACAACACCGGGGAGCTGTTTTTT. Its translation: CASSQGRQRYNTGELFF.